This T cell receptor beta chain was obtained from a study of blood T cell repertoires in COVID-19. About the study: T cells, B-cell-depleted T cells, or PBMCs supplied cDNA or gDNA.

Repertoires were generated with immunoSEQ multiplex PCR, while TCRdb's copy carries only in-frame clones and drops some. The table records 190,000 or so clones, approximately 86% of them present only once. Trimming stripped 4 bases from V and 3 bases from J, with 16 bases between. Germline lookup yields CDR1 SGHTA and CDR2 FQGNSA. This CDR3 contains 16 residues. The V call is TRBV7-2, the J call TRBJ1-5, with D tentatively TRBD1 (5 bases). Source material: peripheral blood. The sequence derives from a man aged 35 to 55 with active or convalescent COVID-19. For the CDR3, the DNA is TGTGCCAGCAGCTCCACTCGGGGGGGGAACAATCAGCCCCAGCATTTT. Protein product: CASSSTRGGNNQPQHF. Based on the CDR3 plus reference TRBV7-2 and TRBJ1-5, the full variable domain is GAGVSQSPSNKVTEKGKDVELRCDPISGHTALYWYRQSLGQGLEFLIYFQGNSAPDKSGLPSDRFSAERTGGSVSTLTIQRTQQEDSAVYLCASSSTRGGNNQPQHFGDGTRLSIL.